This is a list of T cell receptor beta chains from one sample in a study of T cell responses to AZD1222 COVID-19 vaccine. Assay: immunoSEQ multiplex PCR; the TCRdb copy retains only in-frame clones and omits some. The sample has 150,000 or so clones; approximately 94% are singletons. The sample in question was peripheral blood, obtained on day 0 of AZD1222 vaccination. These receptors came from an adult in good health. Each CDR3 is given with its conserved first and last residue. The order of the fields is V gene, J gene, CDR3 protein.

TRBV20-1,TRBJ2-6,CSASLSGANVLTF
TRBV2,TRBJ1-3,CASSATGTSRDTIYF
TRBV19,TRBJ2-7,CASSIGTGGSYEQYF
TRBV7-9,TRBJ1-5,CASSQGTGKGQPQHF
TRBV2,TRBJ2-2,CASSEARLNTGELFF
TRBV30,TRBJ1-1,CAWSPTGNTEAFF
TRBV28,TRBJ1-5,CASSPRDRGNQPQHF
TRBV25-1,TRBJ1-2,CASSEWEEIYGYTF
TRBV7-2,TRBJ2-1,CASSLQGLEQFF
TRBV7-9,TRBJ2-7,CASSLEGTVWYF
TRBV23-1,TRBJ1-1,CASSLQGITEAFF
TRBV12-3/TRBV12-4,TRBJ1-3,CASRRTGGNTIYF
TRBV7-9,TRBJ2-3,CASSLGSGTDTQYF
TRBV5-1,TRBJ1-1,CASSPGWGGFNDTEAFF
TRBV30,TRBJ1-2,CAWSVRGGSRGYTF
TRBV7-9,TRBJ1-1,CASSIGDPGAEAFF
TRBV19,TRBJ1-3,CASSAGDRSSGNTIYF
TRBV5-1,TRBJ2-1,CASTKGSPGNEQFF
TRBV6-5,TRBJ1-4,CASSPRGRGNEKLFF
TRBV6-5,TRBJ2-7,CASSTTGSYEQYF
TRBV7-3,TRBJ1-1,CASSGDGNTEAFF
TRBV9,TRBJ2-7,CASSVGGAAGYEQYF
TRBV4-1,TRBJ1-2,CASSPQDRLNYGYTF
TRBV2,TRBJ1-1,CASNREKNTEAFF
TRBV15,TRBJ1-2,CATSRVGTASNYGYTF
TRBV7-6,TRBJ1-1,CASSLGGGGYPEAFF
TRBV6-5,TRBJ1-4,CASSYGTGTLKLFF
TRBV2,TRBJ2-3,CASSLNSGAGTDTQYF
TRBV7-3,TRBJ1-1,CASSLTVLGNTEAFF
TRBV2,TRBJ2-7,CASSEDRGYEQYF
TRBV9,TRBJ1-1,CASSVVGQGLGDTEAFF
TRBV6-5,TRBJ2-1,CASSLRQGGNEQFF
TRBV5-6,TRBJ1-1,CASSIGRANTEAFF
TRBV6-5,TRBJ1-2,CASTDRTGGRNGYTF
TRBV5-1,TRBJ1-1,CASSPDRGPANTEAFF
TRBV5-1,TRBJ1-5,CASSWGTGANQPQHF
TRBV3-1/TRBV3-2,TRBJ2-5,CASSQGRDRTQYF
TRBV2,TRBJ2-5,CASSEVGGETQYF
TRBV6-5,TRBJ2-7,CASRFGQSEQYF
TRBV29-1,TRBJ2-3,CSVEGLAGFTDTQYF
TRBV6-1,TRBJ1-1,CASSDGSRASTEAFF
TRBV19,TRBJ2-1,CASTVGTAIDNEQFF
TRBV20-1,TRBJ1-2,CSASISGLRNYGYTF
TRBV18,TRBJ2-1,CASSLSRVNEQFF
TRBV3-1/TRBV3-2,TRBJ2-1,CASSQGGGSYNEQFF
TRBV6-2/TRBV6-3,TRBJ1-2,CASSYRTGGAGGYTF
TRBV7-9,TRBJ2-2,CATMLAENTGELFF
TRBV7-3,TRBJ1-6,CASSLEDRANSPLHF
TRBV14,TRBJ1-1,CASSQDRGMNTEAFF
TRBV9,TRBJ1-6,CASSIGQGANNSPLHF